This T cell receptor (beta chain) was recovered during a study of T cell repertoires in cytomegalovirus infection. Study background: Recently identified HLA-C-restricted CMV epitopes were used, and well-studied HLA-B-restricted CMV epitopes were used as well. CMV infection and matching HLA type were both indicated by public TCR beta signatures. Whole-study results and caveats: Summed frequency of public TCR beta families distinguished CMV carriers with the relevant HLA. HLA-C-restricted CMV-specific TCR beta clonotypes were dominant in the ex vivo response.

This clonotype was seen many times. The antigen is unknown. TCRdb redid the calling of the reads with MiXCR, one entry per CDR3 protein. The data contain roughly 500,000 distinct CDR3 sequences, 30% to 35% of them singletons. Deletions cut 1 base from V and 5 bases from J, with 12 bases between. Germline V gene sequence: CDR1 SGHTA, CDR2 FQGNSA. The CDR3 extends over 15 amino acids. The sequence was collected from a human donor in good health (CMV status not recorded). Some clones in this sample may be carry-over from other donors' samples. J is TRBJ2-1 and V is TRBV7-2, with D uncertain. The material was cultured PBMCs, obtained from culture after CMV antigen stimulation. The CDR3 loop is CASSLDSLQHNEQFF. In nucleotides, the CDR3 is TGTGCCAGCAGCTTAGATAGCTTGCAGCACAATGAGCAGTTCTTC.